The next 25 T cell receptor beta chains were all read from a single sample in a study of CD8 T cells in ankylosing spondylitis. Using its own MiXCR run on the 5' RACE reads, TCRdb lists one record per CDR3 protein. The table lists over 200,000 distinct CDR3 sequences, around 18% of them singletons. General study points: Blood of patients with ankylosing spondylitis appeared to be characterized by a TCR beta motif of eight highly homologous variants.

These receptors have no identified antigens. Specimen: blood, either unsorted or a sorted T cell fraction (not recorded which). All receptors come from a male donor with ankylosing spondylitis.

The genes are TRBV7-8 and TRBJ2-3; the D gene is possibly TRBD2 (7 bases). The ends were cut back, 2 bases at V and 5 bases at J, with 14 bases in the middle. Germline values: CDR1 SGHVS, CDR2 FQNEAQ. The CDR3 covers 15 residues. The DNA of the CDR3 is TGTGCCAGCAGCTTAATTGTGGGAGGGGGAGATACGCAGTATTTT. This sequence encodes CASSLIVGGGDTQYF.

This clonotype was detected many times. The chain links TRBV5-1 to TRBJ2-1; 13 bases line up with TRBD2. The CDR3 covers 17 residues. V gave up 4 bases and J gave up 2 bases; unmatched junction bases: 6. CDR1 and CDR2 (germline): SGHRS, YFSETQ. CDR3 protein: CASSLGLAGDPYNEQFF. Written as DNA, the CDR3 is TGCGCCAGCAGCCTCGGACTAGCGGGGGACCCCTACAATGAGCAGTTCTTC.

This sequence joins TRBV20-1 and TRBJ2-5, with TRBD2 matching 11 bases. Germline V gives CDR1 DFQATT, CDR2 SNEGSKA (reference sequence). This CDR3 has 14 residues. V lost 6 bases, J lost 5 bases, and 8 bases stayed unmatched. CDR3 sequence: CSAAPGLAAETQYF. As DNA, the CDR3 is TGCAGTGCCGCTCCGGGACTAGCGGCTGAGACCCAGTACTTC.

V is TRBV7-9 and J is TRBJ2-3; D unresolved. The CDR3 runs 15 residues. CDR1 is SEHNR, CDR2 FQNEAQ, per germline (reference sequence). Trimming removed 2 bases at V and 0 bases at J, with 9 bases between. In DNA, the CDR3 is TGTGCCAGCAGCTTATCAATAGGAAGCACAGATACGCAGTATTTT. Translation: CASSLSIGSTDTQYF. Combining the CDR3 with reference TRBV7-9 and TRBJ2-3 gives the whole variable domain DTGVSQNPRHKITKRGQNVTFRCDPISEHNRLYWYRQTLGQGPEFLTYFQNEAQLEKSRLLSDRFSAERPKGSFSTLEIQRTEQGDSAMYLCASSLSIGSTDTQYFGPGTRLTVL.

The V gene is TRBV7-3, the J gene TRBJ1-2; no definite D call. CDR1 is SGHTA, CDR2 FQGTGA, per germline. The CDR3 sequence is 13 residues long. Trimming cost V 5 bases and J 4 bases, with 11 bases left between them. CDR3 bases: TGTGCCAGCAGCCCTCATTTGGGCTATGGCTACACCTTC. Its protein product is CASSPHLGYGYTF.

This clonotype was observed a handful of times. The DNA of the CDR3 is TGTGCCAGCAGTGCGGGGACTAGCGGGGGGGAGGAGCAGTACTTC. Its translation: CASSAGTSGGEEQYF. The chain is built from TRBV2 and TRBJ2-7, with 16 bases matching TRBD2. The CDR3 is 15 amino acids. Looked up from germline, CDR1 is SNHLY and CDR2 is FYNNEI. V lost 4 bases and J lost 7; bases outside the gene matches: 4.

This clonotype has at least ten counts. The chain employs TRBV4-2 and TRBJ1-5, with a weak D call TRBD1 (5 bases). The germline V and J ends were trimmed by 3 bases and 3 bases, with 12 bases remaining between them. Germline loops: CDR1 LGHNA, CDR2 YNFKEQ. CDR3 size: 15 residues. The DNA for the CDR3 is TGTGCCAGCAGCCAGAATTGGGGGTCCAATCAGCCCCAGCATTTT. The encoded protein is CASSQNWGSNQPQHF.

The J gene is TRBJ2-3, the V gene TRBV19; unclear D gene. The CDR3 is made up of 15 amino acids. The germline V gene encodes CDR1 LNHDA and CDR2 SQIVND (reference sequence). The V end lost 3 bases, the J end lost 0 bases, and 10 bases lay between the germline ends. In DNA, the CDR3 is TGTGCCAGTAGTATCAACTACGGGAGCACAGATACGCAGTATTTT. Protein sequence: CASSINYGSTDTQYF.

This clonotype was found a few times. CDR3 loop: CASVSQGTDEKLFF. CDR3 nucleotide sequence: TGTGCCAGCGTCTCACAGGGGACTGATGAAAAACTGTTTTTT. V gene TRBV12-3 or TRBV12-4 combines with J gene TRBJ1-4; 7 nucleotides align to TRBD1. This CDR3 contains 14 residues. V was clipped by 8 bases and J by 6 bases; unmatched bases: 9.

J is TRBJ2-7 and V is TRBV5-1; the D gene is possibly TRBD1 (5 bases). Germline CDR1 and CDR2: SGHRS and YFSETQ. V was shortened by 7 bases and J by 0 bases, with 14 bases between the two germline ends. The CDR3 consists of 14 residues. Here the CDR3 reads CASGIDSFSYEQYF. The CDR3 region has the DNA TGCGCCAGCGGGATAGACAGCTTCTCCTACGAGCAGTACTTC.

Notes on this clonotype: The junction differs from germline at one of its ends, possibly a read error. The chain has TRBV24-1 and TRBJ1-2; D ambiguous. The germline V gene has CDR1 KGHDR and CDR2 SFDVKD. This CDR3 is built from 18 residues. CDR3 amino acids: CATSDPPGGPEGIYSYTF. The CDR3 DNA is TGTGCCACCAGTGATCCCCCCGGCGGGCCGGAGGGAATCTATAGCTACACCTTC.

For this clonotype: A much larger clone lies one base from this, so it may be a read error. This rearrangement joins TRBV27 to TRBJ2-7, with TRBD2 matching over 12 bases. This CDR3 has 14 amino acids. V lost 6 bases, J lost 4 bases, and 4 bases stayed unmatched. Germline V gene data show CDR1 as MNHEY and CDR2 as SMNVEV (reference sequence). CDR3 DNA sequence: TGTGCCAGCAGGCCCGGGACTAGCGGGTACGAGCAGTACTTC. This codes for CASRPGTSGYEQYF.

This clonotype was recorded a few times. The gene calls are TRBV4-1 and TRBJ1-3; D is ambiguous. The germline V and J ends were trimmed by 3 bases and 0 bases, with 15 bases remaining between them. Germline V CDR1 and CDR2: MGHRA, YSYEKL. CDR3 length: 17 amino acids. The CDR3 DNA sequence: TGCGCCAGCAGCCACCAAGTGGCTGCTAGCTCTGGAAACACCATATATTTT. It codes for CASSHQVAASSGNTIYF.

The chain joins TRBV4-1 to TRBJ1-2; D may be TRBD1 (5 bases). Deletions cut 4 bases from V and 4 bases from J, with 22 bases between. The CDR3 totals 17 residues. CDR1 and CDR2 from the germline V gene are MGHRA and YSYEKL. CDR3 sequence (DNA): TGCGCCAGCAGCCCCTCCGCTGCTACAGGACATCTCTATGGCTACACCTTC. As protein: CASSPSAATGHLYGYTF.

This clonotype was observed a few times. The V gene is TRBV5-1, the J gene TRBJ2-7; either TRBD1 or TRBD2 may supply D (5 bases each). The CDR3 loop spans 14 amino acids. V lost 0 bases to trimming and J lost 3 bases, with 10 bases between them. Germline loops: CDR1 SGHRS, CDR2 YFSETQ. The CDR3 sequence is CASSLAGGHYEQYF. CDR3 DNA sequence: TGCGCCAGCAGCTTGGCCGGAGGACACTACGAGCAGTACTTC.

The rearrangement joins TRBV4-1 to TRBJ1-1; D is ambiguous. The CDR3 sequence is 14 residues long. Between the trimmed V and J ends, which lost 1 base and 3 bases, there was a span of 9 bases. Germline V gene lookup returns CDR1 MGHRA and CDR2 YSYEKL. CDR3 bases: TGCGCCAGCAGCCAAGTGGTAGGGCACACTGAAGCTTTCTTT. Translation gives CASSQVVGHTEAFF.

This chain links TRBV9 with TRBJ2-1, with D perhaps TRBD1 (7 bases). The germline V and J ends were trimmed by 3 bases and 0 bases, with 19 bases remaining between them. The CDR3 totals 18 residues. The germline V gene encodes CDR1 SGDLS and CDR2 YYNGEE. The CDR3 coding sequence is TGTGCCAGCAGCGGACAGGGAACGGGAGCTAGCTCCTACAATGAGCAGTTCTTC. Protein: CASSGQGTGASSYNEQFF.

This clonotype was detected only a few times. This chain uses TRBV7-2 with TRBJ2-2; 8 bases are a match to TRBD2. CDR1 and CDR2 (germline): SGHTA, FQGNSA. The CDR3 contains 14 residues. V shed 2 bases and J 6 bases; nucleotides not matched to a gene: 2. The CDR3 sequence: CASSLSGSPGELFF. The CDR3 bases are TGTGCCAGCAGCTTAAGCGGGAGCCCCGGGGAGCTGTTTTTT. Combining the CDR3 with reference TRBV7-2 and TRBJ2-2 gives the whole variable domain GAGVSQSPSNKVTEKGKDVELRCDPISGHTALYWYRQSLGQGLEFLIYFQGNSAPDKSGLPSDRFSAERTGGSVSTLTIQRTQQEDSAVYLCASSLSGSPGELFFGEGSRLTVL.

CDR3 loop: CASSTHPSRASYEQYF. The CDR3 bases are TGTGCCAGCAGTACCCATCCCTCCAGGGCCTCCTACGAGCAGTACTTC. This chain connects TRBV2 to TRBJ2-7, with D perhaps matching TRBD1 (5 bases). Germline CDR1 reads SNHLY; CDR2 reads FYNNEI. The V end was cut by 5 bases, the J end by 0 bases, with 17 bases between. This CDR3 is built from 16 residues.

This chain connects TRBV7-9 to TRBJ2-1; D is perhaps TRBD2 (6 bases). CDR1 and CDR2 from the germline V gene are SEHNR and FQNEAQ (reference sequence). The V end lost 0 bases, the J end lost 7 bases, and 10 bases lay between the germline ends. The CDR3 sequence is 14 residues long. The CDR3 spells CASSLAGGMNEQFF. The CDR3 nucleotides read TGTGCCAGCAGCTTAGCCGGGGGTATGAATGAGCAGTTCTTC.

The chain is built from TRBV5-1 and TRBJ1-1; TRBD1 matches 11 bases. Germline V gives CDR1 SGHRS, CDR2 YFSETQ. The CDR3 runs to 15 residues. V dropped 5 bases and J dropped 1; count of bases not matched to a gene: 4. The CDR3 DNA follows: TGCGCCAGCAGTTGGACAGGGGGCTCGAACACTGAAGCTTTCTTT. Protein sequence: CASSWTGGSNTEAFF.

This clonotype occurred many times. The rearrangement joins TRBV29-1 to TRBJ1-1, with D hard to call. Germline V gene sequence: CDR1 SQVTM, CDR2 ANQGSEA. This CDR3 is 13 amino acids long. V was shortened by 4 bases and J by 0 bases, with 9 bases between the two germline ends. CDR3 nucleotides: TGCAGCGTTGTCAACCCCATGAACACTGAAGCTTTCTTT. Its translation: CSVVNPMNTEAFF.

This clonotype was counted only a few times. The rearrangement joins TRBV27 to TRBJ2-7, with D hard to call. Germline assignment: CDR1 MNHEY and CDR2 SMNVEV (reference sequence). V lost 3 bases and J 2 bases, leaving 8 bases between the germline ends. The CDR3 has 13 residues. The CDR3 region has the DNA TGTGCCAGCAGTTTTGCAGCTACCTACGAGCAGTACTTC. Translated: CASSFAATYEQYF.

This rearrangement joins TRBV11-3 to TRBJ2-7; D gene ambiguous. V lost 5 bases and J 3 bases, leaving 11 bases between the germline ends. The CDR3 has 13 residues. Germline CDR1 reads SGHNT; CDR2 reads YENEEA. The CDR3: CASSLRLIYEQYF. DNA of the CDR3: TGTGCCAGCAGCCTCCGACTGATCTACGAGCAGTACTTC.

The J gene is TRBJ1-1, the V gene TRBV4-3; D perhaps matches TRBD1 (6 bases). Germline V gene data show CDR1 as LGHNA and CDR2 as YSLEER. Deletions cut 0 bases from V and 1 base from J, with 9 bases between. The CDR3 runs to 15 residues. CDR3 residues: CASSQDRGGNTEAFF. The CDR3 DNA sequence: TGCGCCAGCAGCCAAGACAGGGGAGGGAACACTGAAGCTTTCTTT.